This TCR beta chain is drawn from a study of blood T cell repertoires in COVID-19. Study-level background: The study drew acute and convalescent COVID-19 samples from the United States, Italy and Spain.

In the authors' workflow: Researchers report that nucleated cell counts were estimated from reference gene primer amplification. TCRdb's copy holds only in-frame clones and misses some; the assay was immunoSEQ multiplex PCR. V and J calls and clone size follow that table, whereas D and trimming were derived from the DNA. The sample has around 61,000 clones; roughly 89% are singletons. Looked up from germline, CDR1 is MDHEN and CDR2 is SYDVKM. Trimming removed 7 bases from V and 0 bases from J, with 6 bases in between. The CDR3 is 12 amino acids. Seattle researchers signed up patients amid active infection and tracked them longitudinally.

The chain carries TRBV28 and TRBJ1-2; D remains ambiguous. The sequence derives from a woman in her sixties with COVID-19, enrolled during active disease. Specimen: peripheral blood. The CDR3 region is CASTGANYGYTF. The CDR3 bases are TGTGCCAGCACCGGAGCTAACTATGGCTACACCTTC.